This section outlines one TCR beta chain sequence together with its context. What antigen it recognizes has not been identified. Base qualities are not recorded, but no much larger clone differs from it by a single base. The immunoSEQ Assay, a bias-controlled multiplex PCR, was used to amplify TCRbeta CDR3 regions from genomic DNA. For the original study's pipeline: Within the assay, amplification of reference gene primers was used to estimate how many nucleated cells each sample contained. To quantify the absolute abundance of each unique TCRbeta CDR3 rearrangement, sequence reads were collapsed and filtered. Productive Simpson clonality was computed per sample as the square root of Simpson's diversity index over productive rearrangements. In its TCRdb copy, this immuneACCESS table keeps in-frame sequences only and misses some clones. Where compared with another copy, unresolved V genes explain less than half of these, and the others have no known cause. D and trimming come from the DNA, and the V and J calls and clone size come from that table. This sample comprises some 150,000 clones, around nine tenths of them detected only once. About 2.4% of the sample comes from the top ten.

The CDR3 goes from the cysteine to the phenylalanine over 16 residues. The retained sequence is limited to the CDR3, 48 bases, with the frame set at the first base. From the germline V gene, CDR1 is MGHRA and CDR2 is YSYEKL. V is cut back by 5 bases and J by 1 base, with 10 bases in the junction unmatched. This specimen comes from a study of blood T cell repertoires in COVID-19 (dated by TCRdb to between 2020 and 2021). For context, the study as a whole: Samples covering the acute and convalescent phases of COVID-19 were provided by collaborators in the United States, Italy and Spain. Samples came from the ongoing ImmuneRACE study (first 160 participants) plus 1,254 subjects from 6 global collaborators. Where available, HLA class I and class II types were obtained from metadata supplied by the sample provider rather than from assay-based typing. The material from the prospective study consisted of cDNA or gDNA derived from T cells, B-cell-depleted T cells, or PBMCs. Nearly every sample came with metadata listing a de-identified subject ID, COVID-19 status, age in years and sex. Deeply sampled blood TCRbeta repertoires from subjects exposed to, actively infected with, or recovered from COVID-19 were included in the dataset. The repertoires were released in a freely available public database intended as a resource for research on the immune response to SARS-CoV-2. The research as a whole found: Clinical and demographic metadata were provided uncurated, with the amount varying by source and participant.

Whole blood was collected in K2EDTA tubes by collaborating institutions according to the institutions' own protocols. For TCRbeta analysis, collaborator samples were shipped as frozen whole blood, as isolated PBMCs, or as DNA extracted from either sample type. Sequencing was carried out using peripheral blood. This TCR came from a woman in her sixties or seventies with acute or convalescent COVID-19. The chain joins TRBV4-1 to TRBJ1-1; TRBD1 agrees with 7 junctional bases. The CDR3 sequence is CASSNQVNRGNTEAFF. The sequenced DNA is TGCGCCAGCAGCAACCAAGTCAACAGGGGGAACACTGAAGCTTTCTTT.